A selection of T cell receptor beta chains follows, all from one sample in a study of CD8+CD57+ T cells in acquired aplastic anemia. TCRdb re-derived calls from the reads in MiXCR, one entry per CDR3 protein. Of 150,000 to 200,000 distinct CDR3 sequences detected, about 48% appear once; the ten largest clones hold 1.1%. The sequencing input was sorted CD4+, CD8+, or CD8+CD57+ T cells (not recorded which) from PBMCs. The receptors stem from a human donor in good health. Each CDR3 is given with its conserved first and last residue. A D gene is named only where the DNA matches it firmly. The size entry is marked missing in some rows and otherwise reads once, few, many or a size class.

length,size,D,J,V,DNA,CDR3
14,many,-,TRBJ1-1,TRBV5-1,TGCGCCAGCAGGGCCGGGACGGTGAACACTGAAGCTTTCTTT,CASRAGTVNTEAFF
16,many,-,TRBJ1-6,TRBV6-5,TGTGCCAGCAGTTTATCTGGCGGTACTTATAATTCACCCCTCCACTTT,CASSLSGGTYNSPLHF
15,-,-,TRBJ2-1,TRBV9,TGTGCCAGCAGCGTAGCTACGGGGTCTCTAGGGGAGCAGTTCTTC,CASSVATGSLGEQFF
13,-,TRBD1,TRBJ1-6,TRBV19,TGTGCCAGTGGAGACAGGGGTAATTCATCCCTCCACTTT,CASGDRGNSSLHF
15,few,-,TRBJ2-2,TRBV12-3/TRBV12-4,TGTGCCAGCAGTTCTAACAGGGCGAACACCGGGGAGCTGTTTTTT,CASSSNRANTGELFF
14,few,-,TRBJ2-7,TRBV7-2,TGTGCCAGCAGCCCCCTGGGCAAGACCTACGAGCAGTACTTC,CASSPLGKTYEQYF
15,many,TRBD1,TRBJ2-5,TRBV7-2,TGTGCCAGCAGCTTAATATGGACAGGACAAGAGACCCAGTACTTC,CASSLIWTGQETQYF
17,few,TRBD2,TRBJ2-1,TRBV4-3,TGCGCCAGCAGCCAGGACCCAGAGGGCGGGGGTGGCAATGAGCAGTTCTTC,CASSQDPEGGGGNEQFF
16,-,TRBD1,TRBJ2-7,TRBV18,TGTGCCAGCTCACCACCAGTCGCCAGGGGGCTAGGCGAGCAGTACTTC,CASSPPVARGLGEQYF
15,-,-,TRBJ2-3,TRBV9,TGTGCCAACGGGAGACTAGATGTCGGTGCAGATACGCAGTATTTT,CANGRLDVGADTQYF
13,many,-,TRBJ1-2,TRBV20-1,TGCAGTGCTAGAGAAAGAGCCTACGAGGGCTACACCTTC,CSARERAYEGYTF
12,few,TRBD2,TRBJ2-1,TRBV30,TGTGCCTGGAGGGGGGGGAGTAATGAGCAGTTCTTC,CAWRGGSNEQFF
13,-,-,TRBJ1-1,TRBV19,TGTGCCAGTAGTTCTGGGATTATCACTGAAGCTTTCTTT,CASSSGIITEAFF
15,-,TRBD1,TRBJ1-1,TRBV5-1,TGCGCCAGCAGCCCGGGACAGGGCTGGGGCACTGAAGCTTTCTTT,CASSPGQGWGTEAFF
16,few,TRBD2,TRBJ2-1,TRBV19,TGTGCCAGTAGTCGCCGGACGGGGGGGGCGCGCAATGAGCAGTTCTTC,CASSRRTGGARNEQFF
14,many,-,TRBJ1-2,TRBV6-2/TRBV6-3,TGTGCCAGCAAGCCCCATCAGGGGCTGGTTGGCTACACCTTC,CASKPHQGLVGYTF
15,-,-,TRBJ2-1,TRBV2,TGTGCCAGCAGTGTGCCGGGTTTCTCAGTCGATGAGCAGTTCTTC,CASSVPGFSVDEQFF
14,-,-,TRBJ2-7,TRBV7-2,TGTGCCAGCAGCTCCGGACGGAATTACTACGAGCAGTACTTC,CASSSGRNYYEQYF
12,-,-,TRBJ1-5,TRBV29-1,TGCAGCGGAGGGGAGCGGAATCAGCCCCAGCATTTT,CSGGERNQPQHF
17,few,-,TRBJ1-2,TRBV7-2,TGTGCCAGCAGCTTATCCCTAATCCAGGGGCGACGCTATGGCTACACCTTC,CASSLSLIQGRRYGYTF
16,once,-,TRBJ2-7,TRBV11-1,TGTGCCAGCACCCAGGGGGGGGGAGAGAGCTCCTACGAGCAGTACTTC,CASTQGGGESSYEQYF
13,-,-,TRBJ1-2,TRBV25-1,TGTGCCAGCAGTCGCACAGCTCGGATGGGCTACACCTTC,CASSRTARMGYTF
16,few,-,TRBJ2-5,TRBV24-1,TGTGCCACCAGTGGCCGGGACTTTACTCTTCAAGAGACCCAGTACTTC,CATSGRDFTLQETQYF
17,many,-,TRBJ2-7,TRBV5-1,TGCGCCAGCAGCTTGGGATTGGTGGGATCACATTTCTACGAGCAGTACTTC,CASSLGLVGSHFYEQYF
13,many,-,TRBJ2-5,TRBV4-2,TGTGCCAGCAGCCAAGATTTATTGGAGACCCAGTACTTC,CASSQDLLETQYF
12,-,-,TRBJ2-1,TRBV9,TGTGCCAGCAGCCCGGGGACCCTAGAGCAGTTCTTC,CASSPGTLEQFF
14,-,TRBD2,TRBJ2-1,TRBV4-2,TGTGCCAGCAGCCTGGGGACTAGCTCTCAAGAGCAGTTCTTC,CASSLGTSSQEQFF
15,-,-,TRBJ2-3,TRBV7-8,TGTGCCAGCAGCCTCAGGGTTAGGGGCACAGATACGCAGTATTTT,CASSLRVRGTDTQYF
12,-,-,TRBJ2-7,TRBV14,TGTGCCAGCAGCCATGGTTACTACGAGCAGTACTTC,CASSHGYYEQYF
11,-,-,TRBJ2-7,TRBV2,TGTGCCAGCAGTCCTTATAGAGAGCAGTACTTC,CASSPYREQYF
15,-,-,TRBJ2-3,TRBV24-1,TGTGCCACCAGTGATTTTGGGGCTAGCACAGATACGCAGTATTTT,CATSDFGASTDTQYF
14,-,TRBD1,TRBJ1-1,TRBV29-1,TGCAGCGTTGGGGGGGACAGGGGGCTGACTGAAGCTTTCTTT,CSVGGDRGLTEAFF
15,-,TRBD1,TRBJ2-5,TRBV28,TGTGCCAGCAGACCTTCCACAGGGGGCGGGGAGACCCAGTACTTC,CASRPSTGGGETQYF
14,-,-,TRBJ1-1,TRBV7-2,TGTGCCAGCAGCATACAAACAGTGAACACTGAAGCTTTCTTT,CASSIQTVNTEAFF
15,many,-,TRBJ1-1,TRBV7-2,TGTGCCAGCGGTCTTTTTTCAGGCCTGAACACTGAAGCTTTCTTT,CASGLFSGLNTEAFF
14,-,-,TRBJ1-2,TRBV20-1,TGCAGTGCCCCTTACAGAGGGGCTAACTATGGCTACACCTTC,CSAPYRGANYGYTF
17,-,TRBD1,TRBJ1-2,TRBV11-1,TGTGCCAGCAGCCCCGGAAGCGCGGGACAGGGGGCGTATGGCTACACCTTC,CASSPGSAGQGAYGYTF
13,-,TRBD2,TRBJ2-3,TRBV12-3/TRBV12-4,TGTGCCAGCACTAGCGGTCGCACAGATACGCAGTATTTT,CASTSGRTDTQYF
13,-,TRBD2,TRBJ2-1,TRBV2,TGTGCCAGCAGTGGTCGTGGAGCGGGAGCGTTGTTCTTC,CASSGRGAGALFF
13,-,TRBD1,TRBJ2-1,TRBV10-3,TGTGCCATCATGACAGGGGAGAGCAATGAGCAGTTCTTC,CAIMTGESNEQFF
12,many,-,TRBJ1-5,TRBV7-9,TGTGCCAGCAGCTTAGGAACTCAGCCCCAGCATTTT,CASSLGTQPQHF
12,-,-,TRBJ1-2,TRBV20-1,TGCAGTGCAACTGATACCAACTATGGCTACACCTTC,CSATDTNYGYTF
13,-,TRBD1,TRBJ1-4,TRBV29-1,TGCAGCGTCCGACAGGGGGCGGCGGAAAAACTGTTTTTT,CSVRQGAAEKLFF
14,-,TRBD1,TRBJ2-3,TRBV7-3,TGTGCCAGTAGAAGGACAGGGGGCCCCGATACGCAGTATTTT,CASRRTGGPDTQYF
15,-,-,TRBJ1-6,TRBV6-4,TGTGCCAGCAGTGACTCTGGGCAGCCCAATTCACCCCTCCACTTT,CASSDSGQPNSPLHF
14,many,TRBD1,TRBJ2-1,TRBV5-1,TGCGCCAGCAGCTTGGGGACAGGGAGTGGTGAGCAGTTCTTC,CASSLGTGSGEQFF
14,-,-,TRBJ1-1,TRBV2,TGTGCCAGCAGTGATCTCTACCAGAACACTGAAGCTTTCTTT,CASSDLYQNTEAFF
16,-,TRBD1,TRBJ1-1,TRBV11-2,TGTGCCAGCAGCTCGGGACAGCGAGTGTTGAACACTGAAGCTTTCTTT,CASSSGQRVLNTEAFF
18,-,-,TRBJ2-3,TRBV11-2,TGTGCCAGCAGCTTAGTGTCGAATGTCCAAATGAGCACAGATACGCAGTATTTT,CASSLVSNVQMSTDTQYF